This TCR beta chain originates from a study of blood T cells in healthy people across ages. Primers used in a second PCR of about 6 to 11 cycles were a sample-barcoded 5' primer and a J-beta primer mix. Every sample produced at least 3 million CDR3-containing paired-end reads. MiXCR, applied by TCRdb to the 5' RACE reads, yields one record per CDR3 protein. The sample lists roughly 650,000 distinct CDR3 sequences; about 30% were seen once. Details on this clonotype: Its specificity is not known.

Points from the study as a whole: Long-lived and aged donors differed, with more naive CD4+ cells and higher diversity in the long-lived.

The receptor was isolated from a woman older than 75 in good health. The sample was blood.

The CDR3, as DNA: TGTGCCAGCAGCGGGAGCGGGGCTTACGAGCAGTACTTC. Translation: CASSGSGAYEQYF. The chain couples TRBV7-2 to TRBJ2-7; 7 bases match TRBD2. CDR1 is SGHTA and CDR2 is FQGNSA in the germline V gene. V lost 5 bases and J lost 4; bases outside the gene matches: 5. The CDR3 is 13 residues long. Full variable domain (missing parts from reference TRBV7-2 and TRBJ2-7): GAGVSQSPSNKVTEKGKDVELRCDPISGHTALYWYRQSLGQGLEFLIYFQGNSAPDKSGLPSDRFSAERTGGSVSTLTIQRTQQEDSAVYLCASSGSGAYEQYFGPGTRLTVT.